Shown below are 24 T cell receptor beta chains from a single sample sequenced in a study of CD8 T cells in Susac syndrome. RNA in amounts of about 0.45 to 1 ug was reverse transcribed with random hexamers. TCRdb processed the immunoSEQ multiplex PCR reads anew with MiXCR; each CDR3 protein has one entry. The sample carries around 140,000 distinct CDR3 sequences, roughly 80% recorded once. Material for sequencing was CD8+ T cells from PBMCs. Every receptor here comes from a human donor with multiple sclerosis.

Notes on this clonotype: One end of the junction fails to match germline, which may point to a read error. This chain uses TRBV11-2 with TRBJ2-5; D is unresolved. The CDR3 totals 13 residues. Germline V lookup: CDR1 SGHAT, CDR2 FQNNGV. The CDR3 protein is CASTLFGQETQYF. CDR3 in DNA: TGTGCCAGCACCTTATTTGGCCAAGAGACCCAGTACTTC. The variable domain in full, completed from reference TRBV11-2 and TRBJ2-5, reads EAGVAQSPRYKIIEKRQSVAFWCNPISGHATLYWYQQILGQGPKLLIQFQNNGVVDDSQLPKDRFSAERLKGVDSTLKIQPAKLEDSAVYLCASTLFGQETQYFGPGTRLLVL.

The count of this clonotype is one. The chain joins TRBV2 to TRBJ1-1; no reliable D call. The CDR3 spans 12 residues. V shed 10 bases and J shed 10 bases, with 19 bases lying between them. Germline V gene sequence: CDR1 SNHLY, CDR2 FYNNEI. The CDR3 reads CATTASRHGAFF. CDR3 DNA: TGTGCCACAACAGCTTCTCGACACGGAGCTTTCTTT.

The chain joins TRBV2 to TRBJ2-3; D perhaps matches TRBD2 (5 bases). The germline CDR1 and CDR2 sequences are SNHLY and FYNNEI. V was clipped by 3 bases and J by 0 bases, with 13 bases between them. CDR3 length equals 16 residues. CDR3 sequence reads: CASSDRKGASTDTQYF. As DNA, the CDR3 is TGTGCCAGCAGTGATCGAAAGGGAGCTAGCACAGATACGCAGTATTTT.

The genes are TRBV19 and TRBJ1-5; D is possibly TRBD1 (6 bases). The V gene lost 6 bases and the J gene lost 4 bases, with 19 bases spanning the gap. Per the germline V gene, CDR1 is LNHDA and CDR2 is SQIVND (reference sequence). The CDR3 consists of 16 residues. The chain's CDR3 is CASSSLQGFGNQPQHF. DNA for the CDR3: TGTGCCAGTAGCTCCTTACAGGGATTCGGAAATCAGCCCCAGCATTTT.

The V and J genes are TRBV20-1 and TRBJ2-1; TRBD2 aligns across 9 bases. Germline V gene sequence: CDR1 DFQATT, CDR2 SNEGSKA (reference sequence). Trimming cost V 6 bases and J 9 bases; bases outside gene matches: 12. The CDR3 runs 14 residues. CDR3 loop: CSASLAGLGGEQFF. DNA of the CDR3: TGCAGTGCGAGCCTAGCGGGATTAGGGGGTGAGCAGTTCTTC.

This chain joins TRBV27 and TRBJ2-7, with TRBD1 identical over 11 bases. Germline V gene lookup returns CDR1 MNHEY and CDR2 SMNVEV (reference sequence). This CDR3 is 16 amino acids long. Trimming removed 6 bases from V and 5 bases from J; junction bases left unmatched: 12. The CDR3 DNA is TGTGCCAGCAGCTCGACCGGGACAGGGGGGGTCGACGAGCAGTACTTC. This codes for CASSSTGTGGVDEQYF.

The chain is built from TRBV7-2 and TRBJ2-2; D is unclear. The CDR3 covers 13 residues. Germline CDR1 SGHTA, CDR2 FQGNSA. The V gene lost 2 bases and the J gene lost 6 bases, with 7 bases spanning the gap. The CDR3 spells CASSLYGPGELFF. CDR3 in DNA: TGTGCCAGCAGCTTATATGGTCCCGGGGAGCTGTTTTTT.

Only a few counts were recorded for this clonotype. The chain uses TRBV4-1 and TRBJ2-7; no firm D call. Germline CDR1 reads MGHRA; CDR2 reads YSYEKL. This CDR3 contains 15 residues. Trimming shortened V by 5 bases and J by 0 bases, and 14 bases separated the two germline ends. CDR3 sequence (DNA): TGCGCCAGCAGCGAAAAGGACCCAAGCTCCTACGAGCAGTACTTC. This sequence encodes CASSEKDPSSYEQYF.

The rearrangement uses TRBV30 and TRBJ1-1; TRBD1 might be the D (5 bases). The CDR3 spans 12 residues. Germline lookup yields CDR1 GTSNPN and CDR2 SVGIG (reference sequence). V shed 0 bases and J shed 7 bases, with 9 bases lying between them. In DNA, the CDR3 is TGTGCCTGGAGTGTAGGGGACGGTGAAGCTTTCTTT. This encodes CAWSVGDGEAFF.

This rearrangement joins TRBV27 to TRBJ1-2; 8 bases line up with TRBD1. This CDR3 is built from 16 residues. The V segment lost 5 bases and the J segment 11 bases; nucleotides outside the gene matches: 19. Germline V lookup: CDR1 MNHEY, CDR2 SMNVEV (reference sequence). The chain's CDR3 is CASSTLGVQGAKGYTF. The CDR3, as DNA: TGTGCCAGCAGTACGTTAGGCGTCCAGGGGGCCAAAGGATACACCTTC.

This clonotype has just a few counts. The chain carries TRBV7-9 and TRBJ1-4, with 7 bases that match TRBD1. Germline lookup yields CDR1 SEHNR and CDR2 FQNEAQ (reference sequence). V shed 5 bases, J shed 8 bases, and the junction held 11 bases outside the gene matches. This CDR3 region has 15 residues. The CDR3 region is CASSHRQGPYEKLFF. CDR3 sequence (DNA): TGTGCCAGCAGCCATAGACAGGGACCATACGAAAAACTGTTTTTT.

This chain's CDR3 is CASSWSRGNEQFF. The CDR3 DNA sequence: TGTGCCAGCAGTTGGTCCCGCGGGAATGAGCAGTTCTTC. The V gene is TRBV27, the J gene TRBJ2-1; D perhaps matches TRBD2 (5 bases). The CDR3 totals 13 residues. Per germline, CDR1 MNHEY and CDR2 SMNVEV (reference sequence). Trimming removed 4 bases from V and 7 bases from J, with 11 bases in between.

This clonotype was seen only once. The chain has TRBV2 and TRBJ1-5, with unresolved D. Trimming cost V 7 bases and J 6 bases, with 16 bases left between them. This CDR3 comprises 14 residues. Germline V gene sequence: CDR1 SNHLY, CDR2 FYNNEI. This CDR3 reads CASKEVYLGQPQHF. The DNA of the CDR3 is TGTGCCAGCAAGGAAGTTTATTTGGGTCAGCCCCAGCATTTT.

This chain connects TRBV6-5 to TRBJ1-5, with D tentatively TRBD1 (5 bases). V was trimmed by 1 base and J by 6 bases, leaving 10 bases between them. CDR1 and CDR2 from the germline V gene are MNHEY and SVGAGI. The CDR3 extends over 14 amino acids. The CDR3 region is CASSYYGGGQPQHF. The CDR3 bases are TGTGCCAGCAGTTACTATGGGGGGGGTCAGCCCCAGCATTTT.

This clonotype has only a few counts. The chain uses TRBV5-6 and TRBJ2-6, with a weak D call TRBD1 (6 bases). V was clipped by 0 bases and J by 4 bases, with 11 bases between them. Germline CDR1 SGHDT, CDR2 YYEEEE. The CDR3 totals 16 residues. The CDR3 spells CASSLGQGPGANVLTF. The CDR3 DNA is TGTGCCAGCAGCTTGGGTCAGGGGCCCGGGGCCAACGTCCTGACTTTC.

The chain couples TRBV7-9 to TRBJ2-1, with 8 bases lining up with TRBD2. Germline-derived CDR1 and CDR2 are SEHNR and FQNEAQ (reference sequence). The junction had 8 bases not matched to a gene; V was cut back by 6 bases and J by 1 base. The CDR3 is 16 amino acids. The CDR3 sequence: CASSSQRESSYNEQFF. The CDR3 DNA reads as TGTGCCAGCAGTTCCCAGCGGGAGTCGTCCTACAATGAGCAGTTCTTC.

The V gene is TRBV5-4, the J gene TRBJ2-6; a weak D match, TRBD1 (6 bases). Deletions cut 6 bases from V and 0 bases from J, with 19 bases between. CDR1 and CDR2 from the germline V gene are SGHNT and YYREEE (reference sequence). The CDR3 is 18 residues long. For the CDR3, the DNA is TGTGCCAGCACCTCGGTGGACAGCGCCTACTCTGGGGCCAACGTCCTGACTTTC. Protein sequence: CASTSVDSAYSGANVLTF.

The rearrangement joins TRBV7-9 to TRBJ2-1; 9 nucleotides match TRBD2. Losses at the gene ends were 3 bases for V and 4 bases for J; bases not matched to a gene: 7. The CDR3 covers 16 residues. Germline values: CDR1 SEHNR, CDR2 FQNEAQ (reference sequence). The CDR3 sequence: CASSFGGTSRYNEQFF. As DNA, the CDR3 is TGTGCCAGCAGCTTTGGGGGGACTAGCAGATACAATGAGCAGTTCTTC. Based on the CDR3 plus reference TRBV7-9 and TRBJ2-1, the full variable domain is DTGVSQNPRHKITKRGQNVTFRCDPISEHNRLYWYRQTLGQGPEFLTYFQNEAQLEKSRLLSDRFSAERPKGSFSTLEIQRTEQGDSAMYLCASSFGGTSRYNEQFFGPGTRLTVL.

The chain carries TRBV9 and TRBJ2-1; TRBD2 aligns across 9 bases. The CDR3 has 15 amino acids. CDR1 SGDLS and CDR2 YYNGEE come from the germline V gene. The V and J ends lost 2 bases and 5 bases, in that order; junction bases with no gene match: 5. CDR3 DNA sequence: TGTGCCAGCAGCGTCAGCGGGAGGAGGCACAATGAGCAGTTCTTC. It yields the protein CASSVSGRRHNEQFF.

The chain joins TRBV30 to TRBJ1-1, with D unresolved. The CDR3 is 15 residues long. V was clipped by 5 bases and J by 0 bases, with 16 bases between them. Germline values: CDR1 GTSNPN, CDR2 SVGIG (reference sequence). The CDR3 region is CAWLDWLGMNTEAFF. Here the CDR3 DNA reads TGTGCCTGGTTGGACTGGCTGGGGATGAACACTGAAGCTTTCTTT.

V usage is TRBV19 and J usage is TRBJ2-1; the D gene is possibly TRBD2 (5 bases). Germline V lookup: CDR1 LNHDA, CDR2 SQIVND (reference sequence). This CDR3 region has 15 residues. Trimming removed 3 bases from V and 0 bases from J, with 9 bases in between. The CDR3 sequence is CASSMGESSYNEQFF. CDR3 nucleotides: TGTGCCAGTAGTATGGGAGAGAGCTCCTACAATGAGCAGTTCTTC.

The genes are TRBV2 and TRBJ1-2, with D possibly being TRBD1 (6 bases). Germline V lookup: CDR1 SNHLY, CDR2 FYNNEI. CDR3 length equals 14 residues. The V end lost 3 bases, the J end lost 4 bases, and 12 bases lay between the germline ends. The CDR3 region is CASSELDRSYGYTF. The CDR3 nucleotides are TGTGCCAGCAGTGAGTTAGACAGGTCCTATGGCTACACCTTC. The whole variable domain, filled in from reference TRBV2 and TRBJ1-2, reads EPEVTQTPSHQVTQMGQEVILRCVPISNHLYFYWYRQILGQKVEFLVSFYNNEISEKSEIFDDQFSVERPDGSNFTLKIRSTKLEDSAMYFCASSELDRSYGYTFGSGTRLTVV.

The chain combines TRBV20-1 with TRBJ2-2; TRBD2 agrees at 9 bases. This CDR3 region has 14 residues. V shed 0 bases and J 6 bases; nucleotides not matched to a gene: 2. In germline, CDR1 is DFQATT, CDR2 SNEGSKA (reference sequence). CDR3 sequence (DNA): TGCAGTGCTAGAGAAGCGGGAGGAGCCGGGGAGCTGTTTTTT. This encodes CSAREAGGAGELFF.

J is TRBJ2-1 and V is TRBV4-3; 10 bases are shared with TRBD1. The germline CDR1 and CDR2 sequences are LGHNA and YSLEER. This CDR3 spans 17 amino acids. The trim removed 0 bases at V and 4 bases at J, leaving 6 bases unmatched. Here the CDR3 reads CASSQDSGGQGYNEQFF. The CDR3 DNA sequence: TGCGCCAGCAGCCAAGATTCCGGGGGACAGGGGTACAATGAGCAGTTCTTC.